These T cell receptor beta chains were read from a single sample in a study of Graves' ophthalmopathy and Graves' hyperthyroidism. TCRdb re-called the multiplex PCR reads through MiXCR, storing one row per CDR3 protein. The sample lists some 240,000 distinct CDR3 sequences; 40% to 50% were seen once. Sample: peripheral blood. The source of these receptors is an adult man with Graves' ophthalmopathy. Both conserved end residues are part of each CDR3. D genes are given only for firm matches. Part of the rows lack a size; the others show once, few, many or a class for expanded clones.

D | length | J | size | V | DNA | CDR3
. | 15 | TRBJ1-4 | . | TRBV7-9 | TGTGCCAGCAGCTTATGGAGGGTTGAGGATGAAAAACTGTTTTTT | CASSLWRVEDEKLFF
. | 14 | TRBJ2-7 | . | TRBV4-1 | TGCGCCAGCAGCCAAGAAAATCGGGGGGCAGAGCAGTACTTC | CASSQENRGAEQYF
. | 13 | TRBJ2-5 | many | TRBV15 | TGTGCCACCAGCAGAGCGGTCTCAGAGACCCAGTACTTC | CATSRAVSETQYF
. | 16 | TRBJ2-7 | few | TRBV13 | TGTGCCAGCAGCTTAGGAGGGTCCTTGGGCTCCTACGAGCAGTACTTC | CASSLGGSLGSYEQYF
. | 14 | TRBJ1-1 | few | TRBV12-3/TRBV12-4 | TGTGCCAGCAGTTTTCGAGGCCTGAACACTGAAGCTTTCTTT | CASSFRGLNTEAFF
. | 18 | TRBJ2-7 | . | TRBV29-1 | TGCAGCGTACAAGGTATTCTTGCAGGGGTAGGCGACACCTACGAGCAGTACTTC | CSVQGILAGVGDTYEQYF
TRBD2 | 14 | TRBJ2-7 | few | TRBV10-3 | TGTGCCATCAGTGAGTCAAGCGGGGGCAGCGGGCAGTACTTC | CAISESSGGSGQYF
. | 14 | TRBJ2-7 | few | TRBV9 | TGTGCCAGCAGCGTACGGGACAACTCCTACGAGCAGTACTTC | CASSVRDNSYEQYF
. | 13 | TRBJ1-3 | . | TRBV11-3 | TGTGCCAGCAGGCCATCAGGTGGAAACACCATATATTTT | CASRPSGGNTIYF
. | 10 | TRBJ1-1 | once | TRBV29-1 | TGCAGCTCAGGGAACACTGAAGCTTTCTTT | CSSGNTEAFF
. | 14 | TRBJ2-5 | . | TRBV6-6 | TGTGCCAGCAGTCTATCCGGACCCCAAGAGACCCAGTACTTC | CASSLSGPQETQYF
. | 14 | TRBJ1-1 | . | TRBV6-5 | TGTGCCAGCAGTTATAGAGGGAGTAGCACTGAAGCTTTCTTT | CASSYRGSSTEAFF
TRBD2 | 14 | TRBJ2-7 | few | TRBV7-2 | TGTGCCAGCAGGCCGGCGGGGGGCTCCTACGAGCAGTACTTC | CASRPAGGSYEQYF
TRBD2 | 14 | TRBJ2-7 | . | TRBV7-9 | TGTGCCAGCTCACCGACGGGAGGGCGGGGTGAGCAGTACTTC | CASSPTGGRGEQYF
. | 13 | TRBJ2-7 | . | TRBV5-1 | TGTGCCAGCAGCTTGCTACGGTCCTACGAGCAGTACTTC | CASSLLRSYEQYF
. | 15 | TRBJ2-5 | . | TRBV4-1 | TGCGCCAGCAGCCAAACCGGGACGGCGGGGGAGACCCAGTACTTC | CASSQTGTAGETQYF
. | 16 | TRBJ2-6 | . | TRBV12-3/TRBV12-4 | TGTGCCAGCAGTCGATACCCCAGAGCTGGGGCCAACGTCCTGACTTTC | CASSRYPRAGANVLTF
. | 13 | TRBJ1-6 | few | TRBV9 | TGTGCCAGCAGCGTAGCCTCAAATTCACCCCTCCACTTT | CASSVASNSPLHF
TRBD1 | 13 | TRBJ1-1 | few | TRBV12-3/TRBV12-4 | TGTGCCAGCGCGACAGGGATGAACACTGAAGCTTTCTTT | CASATGMNTEAFF
TRBD1 | 14 | TRBJ2-7 | few | TRBV2 | TGTGCCAGCAGTGAAGTGGGACAGGGCTACGAGCAGTACTTC | CASSEVGQGYEQYF
. | 13 | TRBJ1-2 | . | TRBV12-3/TRBV12-4 | TGTGCCAGCAGTTTCCCACAGAAATATGGCTACACCTTC | CASSFPQKYGYTF
TRBD1 | 16 | TRBJ2-5 | . | TRBV20-1 | TGCAGTGCTAGACCTGTTGGGACAGGGGGCGAAGAGACCCAGTACTTC | CSARPVGTGGEETQYF
. | 16 | TRBJ2-6 | few | TRBV5-6 | TGTGCCAGCAGCTTTTACCAACTCTCTGGGGCCAACGTCCTGACTTTC | CASSFYQLSGANVLTF
. | 14 | TRBJ2-7 | . | TRBV2 | TGTGCCAGCAGCCTCCTCGGACGGTCCGACGAGCAGTACTTC | CASSLLGRSDEQYF
. | 15 | TRBJ1-5 | once | TRBV5-5 | TGTGCCAGCAGTTTCTGGGGCGATAGCAATCAGCCCCAGCATTTT | CASSFWGDSNQPQHF
TRBD1 | 14 | TRBJ1-6 | many | TRBV12-3/TRBV12-4 | TGTGCCAGCAGTTTCCGGGACAGGGGGTCACCCCTCCACTTT | CASSFRDRGSPLHF
. | 16 | TRBJ2-2 | . | TRBV7-2 | TGTGCCAGCAGCCAGGGAGGGGGCCCCATTAACGGGGAGCTGTTTTTT | CASSQGGGPINGELFF
TRBD1 | 17 | TRBJ1-4 | few | TRBV25-1 | TGTGCCAGCAGTGAATTGGGACAGGCGGGGGCTAATGAAAAACTGTTTTTT | CASSELGQAGANEKLFF
TRBD2 | 18 | TRBJ2-2 | . | TRBV11-1 | TGTGCCAGCCGCGGACTAGCGGGAGAGACCATGGGCACCGGGGAGCTGTTTTTT | CASRGLAGETMGTGELFF
. | 15 | TRBJ1-1 | . | TRBV4-2 | TGTGCCAGCAGCCAAGATGCGGCAGACAACACTGAAGCTTTCTTT | CASSQDAADNTEAFF
. | 11 | TRBJ2-7 | . | TRBV20-1 | TGCAGTGCTAGGTTTGGATACGAGCAGTACTTC | CSARFGYEQYF
. | 11 | TRBJ2-5 | few | TRBV11-2 | TGTGCCAGCAGCCGAACAGAGACCCAGTACTTC | CASSRTETQYF
. | 12 | TRBJ1-1 | . | TRBV7-9 | TGTGCCAGCAGCCCGGACTTCTCTGAAGCTTTCTTT | CASSPDFSEAFF
. | 13 | TRBJ1-6 | many | TRBV20-1 | TGCAGTGCTAGAGTGGGTGGTAATTCACCCCTCCACTTT | CSARVGGNSPLHF
TRBD1 | 17 | TRBJ2-7 | . | TRBV5-1 | TGCGCCAGCAGCTTGACCCCATCCGGGACAGGGGCCCACGAGCAGTACTTC | CASSLTPSGTGAHEQYF
. | 16 | TRBJ2-6 | . | TRBV11-2 | TGTGCCAGCAGTTTGGTGAGGGACGCTGGGGCCAACGTCCTGACTTTC | CASSLVRDAGANVLTF
. | 14 | TRBJ2-3 | . | TRBV7-6 | TGTGCCACCACTAGGGTAGCGGGCACAGATACGCAGTATTTT | CATTRVAGTDTQYF
. | 15 | TRBJ2-2 | . | TRBV7-3 | TGTGCCAGCAGCTTAGTTGTCCTGAACACCGGGGAGCTGTTTTTT | CASSLVVLNTGELFF
. | 14 | TRBJ2-3 | . | TRBV25-1 | TGTGCCAGCAGTTGGACAGGAGGGACAGATACGCAGTATTTT | CASSWTGGTDTQYF
TRBD1 | 16 | TRBJ1-6 | many | TRBV7-8 | TGTGCCAGCAGCTTAGTTTGGACAGGGAACAATTCACCCCTCCACTTT | CASSLVWTGNNSPLHF
. | 16 | TRBJ2-7 | . | TRBV12-3/TRBV12-4 | TGTGCCAGCAGTCCCCGGACCGGGAAAGGGGACTACGAGCAGTACTTC | CASSPRTGKGDYEQYF
TRBD1 | 14 | TRBJ1-2 | . | TRBV15 | TGTGCCACCAGCAGTTTGGACAGGGGGCGAGACTACACCTTC | CATSSLDRGRDYTF
. | 15 | TRBJ2-7 | . | TRBV7-2 | TGTGCCAGCAGCGCGTCTCATAAACCCACCTACGAGCAGTACTTC | CASSASHKPTYEQYF
TRBD1 | 14 | TRBJ1-2 | . | TRBV7-8 | TGTGCCAGCAGCTCAGGGGGCGCGAGCTATGGCTACACCTTC | CASSSGGASYGYTF
TRBD1 | 13 | TRBJ2-7 | . | TRBV3-1 | TGTGCCAGCGGGGGACAGGGGTACAACGAGCAGTACTTC | CASGGQGYNEQYF
. | 13 | TRBJ2-5 | . | TRBV20-1 | TGCAGTGAGAGGGGCGCGAGGCAAGAGACCCAGTACTTC | CSERGARQETQYF
. | 11 | TRBJ1-1 | few | TRBV29-1 | TGCAGCGCTTTCCAAGTCACTGAAGCTTTCTTT | CSAFQVTEAFF
. | 13 | TRBJ1-1 | . | TRBV9 | TGTGCCAGCACCCCCGGGGCTAACACTGAAGCTTTCTTT | CASTPGANTEAFF
. | 16 | TRBJ2-2 | . | TRBV9 | TGTGCCAGCAGCGTAGCGAGAGGGCCCCAGGCCGGGGAGCTGTTTTTT | CASSVARGPQAGELFF
TRBD2 | 15 | TRBJ2-3 | . | TRBV29-1 | TGCAGCGTGAGGACTAGCGGGGGGTCCGGGGATACGCAGTATTTT | CSVRTSGGSGDTQYF